This T cell receptor (beta chain) was profiled in a study of blood T cells in healthy people across ages. The count of this clonotype is one. Its antigen is unknown. Collection of 7.5 to 10 milliliters of peripheral blood was performed for each donor. The amount of total RNA extracted per sample was at least 5.5 micrograms. A sample-barcoded 5' primer and a J-beta primer mix were used in a second PCR of roughly 7 to 11 cycles. Tags on each cDNA molecule came from a template-switch adaptor with 12 random nucleotides. TCRdb reprocessed the 5' RACE reads via MiXCR and lists one record per CDR3 protein. Of about 800,000 distinct CDR3 sequences in the sample, more than 45% were seen once. Overall study findings and caveats: More naive CD4+ cells and higher diversity marked long-lived donors relative to aged donors.

The origin of this receptor is a man aged 25 to 40 in good health. The sequenced sample was blood.

The CDR3 loop reads CASNSGGAGGTQYF. Written as DNA, the CDR3 is TGTGCCAGCAATAGCGGGGGGGCCGGAGGTACCCAGTACTTC. The chain links TRBV6-6 to TRBJ2-5; 11 bases line up with TRBD2. This CDR3 comprises 14 residues. V was pared by 7 bases and J by 8 bases, with 9 bases of the junction left unmatched. Germline lookup yields CDR1 MNHNY and CDR2 SVGAGI (reference sequence).